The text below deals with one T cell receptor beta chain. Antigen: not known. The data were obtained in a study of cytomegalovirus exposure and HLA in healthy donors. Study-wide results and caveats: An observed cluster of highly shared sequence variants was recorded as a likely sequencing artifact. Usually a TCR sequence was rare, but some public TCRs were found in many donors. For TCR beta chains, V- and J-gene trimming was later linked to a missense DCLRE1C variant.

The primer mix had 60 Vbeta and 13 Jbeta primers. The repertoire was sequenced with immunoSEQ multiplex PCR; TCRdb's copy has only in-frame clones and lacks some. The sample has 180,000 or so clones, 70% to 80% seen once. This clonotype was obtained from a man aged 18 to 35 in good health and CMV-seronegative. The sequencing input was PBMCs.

For the CDR3, the DNA is TGTGCCAGTAGTGACGACGGGGTCAAGGCCCAGCATTTT. This translates into CASSDDGVKAQHF. The V and J genes are TRBV19 and TRBJ1-5; D not certain. From germline, CDR1 is LNHDA and CDR2 SQIVND (reference sequence). Trimming left V 5 bases short and J 11 bases short, with 16 bases between. The CDR3 contains 13 residues.